One sample yielded the 29 T cell receptor beta chains listed below, sequenced in a study of CD8+ T cells in alopecia areata. The authors extracted RNA and reverse transcribed it into cDNA as the sequencing template. Here immunoSEQ multiplex PCR was the method, and the copy in TCRdb shows in-frame clones only, minus some. The sample yields around 140,000 clones, 51% seen once. Here the sequenced sample was CD4+ T cells sorted from blood, taken at week 0. Every receptor here comes from a human donor with alopecia areata.

The chain recombines TRBV4-1 with TRBJ2-1; 9 nucleotides agree with TRBD2. After removal of 5 bases from V and 2 bases from J, the junction contained 16 bases not matched to a gene. Germline V gene data show CDR1 as MGHRA and CDR2 as YSYEKL. The CDR3 loop spans 19 amino acids. CDR3 region: CASSERFGAGGNTYNEQFF. CDR3 sequence (DNA): TGCGCCAGCAGCGAGCGGTTTGGGGCGGGAGGGAACACCTACAATGAGCAGTTCTTC.

The V call is TRBV30, the J call TRBJ2-3; possibly TRBD1 or TRBD2 for D (5 bases each). Germline CDR1 and CDR2: GTSNPN and SVGIG (reference sequence). Trimming cost V 6 bases and J 6 bases, with 19 bases left between them. This CDR3 is 14 amino acids long. The CDR3 coding sequence is TGTGCCTGCCCGGGACGGGCCTTAATGGATACGCAGTATTTT. Translated, it gives CACPGRALMDTQYF.

The chain employs TRBV5-1 and TRBJ2-2; tentative D call: TRBD1 (6 bases). Trimming pared 1 base from V and 3 bases from J, leaving 16 bases between. Germline V gives CDR1 SGHRS, CDR2 YFSETQ. The CDR3 is 17 amino acids. The CDR3 sequence is CASSLTNRQVYTGELFF. The DNA for the CDR3 is TGCGCCAGCAGCTTGACCAACCGACAGGTTTACACCGGGGAGCTGTTTTTT.

The CDR3 is CASSEGSGRKDEQYF. In DNA, the CDR3 is TGTGCCAGCAGTGAGGGTAGCGGGAGAAAAGACGAGCAGTACTTC. The chain is built from TRBV2 and TRBJ2-7; 9 positions match TRBD2. CDR1 is SNHLY, CDR2 FYNNEI, per germline. With V trimmed by 3 bases and J by 5 bases, 8 bases remained unmatched. This CDR3 has 15 amino acids.

The J gene is TRBJ2-2, the V gene TRBV27; 9 nucleotides line up with TRBD1. Trimming took 8 bases from V and 6 from J; bases not matched to a gene: 7. The germline V gene has CDR1 MNHEY and CDR2 SMNVEV (reference sequence). This CDR3 contains 14 residues. This chain's CDR3 is CASQDRGRAGELFF. The CDR3 region has the DNA TGTGCCAGCCAGGACAGGGGACGGGCCGGGGAGCTGTTTTTT.

This rearrangement joins TRBV14 to TRBJ2-5; 10 bases align to TRBD2. The CDR3 is 14 amino acids. The V gene end was trimmed by 2 bases and the J gene end by 3 bases; junction bases not matched to a gene: 0. Germline CDR1 and CDR2: SGHDN and FVKESK. This CDR3 is CASSQLAGEETQYF. The CDR3 DNA reads as TGTGCCAGCAGCCAACTAGCGGGAGAAGAGACCCAGTACTTC. The full variable domain, its missing parts supplied by reference TRBV14 and TRBJ2-5, is EAGVTQFPSHSVIEKGQTVTLRCDPISGHDNLYWYRRVMGKEIKFLLHFVKESKQDESGMPNNRFLAERTGGTYSTLKVQPAELEDSGVYFCASSQLAGEETQYFGPGTRLLVL.

This clone was found once. The chain employs TRBV2 and TRBJ1-1; TRBD1 agrees at 7 bases. The CDR3 runs 16 residues. CDR1 and CDR2 from the germline V gene are SNHLY and FYNNEI. J was trimmed by 0 bases and V by 8 bases; bases with no gene match: 12. The CDR3 here is CASLGLLRGLNTEAFF. The CDR3 DNA reads TGTGCCAGCCTGGGATTGCTAAGGGGGCTGAACACTGAAGCTTTCTTT.

This chain uses TRBV5-6 with TRBJ2-6; TRBD1 aligns across 9 bases. This CDR3 comprises 17 residues. Trimming removed 4 bases from V and 0 bases from J; junction bases left unmatched: 5. Germline CDR1 reads SGHDT; CDR2 reads YYEEEE. CDR3 sequence (DNA): TGTGCCAGCAGCGTGGGACAGGGATTCTCTGGGGCCAACGTCCTGACTTTC. It specifies CASSVGQGFSGANVLTF.

This chain connects TRBV28 to TRBJ1-2, with D hard to call. This CDR3 comprises 15 residues. Trimming cost V 4 bases and J 4 bases, with 16 bases left between them. Germline-derived CDR1 and CDR2 are MDHEN and SYDVKM. In DNA, the CDR3 is TGTGCCAGCAGTTACTCCGACGGACTACCCTATGGCTACACCTTC. It yields the protein CASSYSDGLPYGYTF.

This chain connects TRBV28 to TRBJ2-2; TRBD1 aligns across 9 bases. CDR1 is MDHEN and CDR2 is SYDVKM in the germline V gene. J lost 4 bases, V lost 6 bases, and 3 bases had no gene match. This CDR3 is built from 14 residues. CDR3 bases: TGTGCCAGCAGAGGGACAGGGAGCACCGGGGAGCTGTTTTTT. This encodes CASRGTGSTGELFF.

This chain's CDR3 is CASSQDRESWQGYTF. The CDR3 DNA is TGTGCCAGCAGCCAAGATCGGGAAAGCTGGCAAGGCTACACCTTC. The V call is TRBV14, the J call TRBJ1-2; D unclear. V lost 0 bases and J 8 bases, leaving 16 bases between the germline ends. Looked up from germline, CDR1 is SGHDN and CDR2 is FVKESK. The CDR3 sequence is 15 residues long.

The DNA of the CDR3 is TGTGCCAGCAGCTCAACAACAGGGATGGGTCAGCCCCAGCATTTT. Residues: CASSSTTGMGQPQHF. The V gene is TRBV28, the J gene TRBJ1-5, with a tentative D call TRBD1 (6 bases). Germline assignment: CDR1 MDHEN and CDR2 SYDVKM. This CDR3 has 15 amino acids. Trimming took off 6 bases at V and 6 bases at J, with 18 bases between the two ends.

This clone was seen a handful of times. The conserved final phenylalanine or tryptophan is absent from the CDR3, which likely points to a read error. Because the CDR3's place on the DNA is in doubt, the DNA is left out and the CDR3 is given as listed by TCRdb. CDR3 region: CASSLARGIRT. This chain links TRBV5-4 with TRBJ2-4; the tabulated D call, TRBD1, remains unverified against the DNA. CDR1 is SGHNT and CDR2 is YYREEE in the germline V gene (reference sequence). The CDR3 has 11 amino acids, counting both end residues.

This clone was observed once. The chain is built from TRBV19 and TRBJ1-5; 10 nucleotides align to TRBD1. The V segment lost 5 bases and the J segment 7 bases; nucleotides outside the gene matches: 8. This CDR3 spans 15 amino acids. Per the germline V gene, CDR1 is LNHDA and CDR2 is SQIVND (reference sequence). The CDR3 sequence: CASSPGGQGNQPQHF. The CDR3 coding sequence is TGTGCCAGTAGTCCAGGGGGACAGGGGAACCAGCCCCAGCATTTT.

This clone was seen only a few times. The CDR3 coding sequence is TGTGCCTGGAGTCGGTTTTTTGGCTACACCTTC. Its translation is CAWSRFFGYTF. V and J are TRBV30 and TRBJ1-2; no clear D gene. Looked up from germline, CDR1 is GTSNPN and CDR2 is SVGIG (reference sequence). This CDR3 contains 11 residues. Deletions cut 2 bases from V and 7 bases from J, with 8 bases between.

The V gene is TRBV5-1, the J gene TRBJ1-5, with 8 bases fitting TRBD1. The junction had 4 bases not matched to a gene; V was cut back by 0 bases and J by 2 bases. The CDR3 loop spans 16 amino acids. Looked up from germline, CDR1 is SGHRS and CDR2 is YFSETQ. This CDR3 is CASSLGAGQGNQPQHF. The CDR3 DNA follows: TGCGCCAGCAGCTTGGGAGCGGGACAGGGCAATCAGCCCCAGCATTTT. Drawing the rest from reference TRBV5-1 and TRBJ1-5, the complete variable domain is KAGVTQTPRYLIKTRGQQVTLSCSPISGHRSVSWYQQTPGQGLQFLFEYFSETQRNKGNFPGRFSGRQFSNSRSEMNVSTLELGDSALYLCASSLGAGQGNQPQHFGDGTRLSIL.

The CDR3 nucleotides read TGTGCCAGCAGCGTAGGTTGGGAGTCTACTGAAGCTTTCTTT. This gives the protein CASSVGWESTEAFF. This rearrangement joins TRBV9 to TRBJ1-1; unclear D gene. The germline V and J ends were trimmed by 0 bases and 5 bases, with 11 bases remaining between them. CDR3 length equals 14 residues. Looked up from germline, CDR1 is SGDLS and CDR2 is YYNGEE.

This chain links TRBV10-3 with TRBJ2-5; 8 bases map to TRBD1. V lost 6 bases to trimming and J lost 2 bases; unmatched junction nucleotides: 5. This CDR3 has 14 residues. The V gene's germline CDR1 is ENHRY and CDR2 SYGVKD. The DNA for the CDR3 is TGTGCCATCAGGGGCGGACAGGGACAAGAGACCCAGTACTTC. It is translated as CAIRGGQGQETQYF.

Here the CDR3 reads CASSPTGVNYGYTF. In DNA form, the CDR3 reads TGTGCCAGCAGCCCGACAGGGGTCAACTATGGCTACACCTTC. V gene TRBV5-6 combines with J gene TRBJ1-2; 8 bases agree with TRBD1. After removal of 4 bases from V and 2 bases from J, the junction contained 4 bases not matched to a gene. The CDR3 runs to 14 residues. CDR1 is SGHDT and CDR2 is YYEEEE in the germline V gene. The variable domain in full, completed from reference TRBV5-6 and TRBJ1-2, reads DAGVTQSPTHLIKTRGQQVTLRCSPKSGHDTVSWYQQALGQGPQFIFQYYEEEERQRGNFPDRFSGHQFPNYSSELNVNALLLGDSALYLCASSPTGVNYGYTFGSGTRLTVV.

The J gene is TRBJ2-4, the V gene TRBV18; possible D gene TRBD2, 7 bases. CDR1 is KGHSH and CDR2 is LQKENI in the germline V gene. The CDR3 extends over 16 amino acids. Trimming removed 6 bases at V and 3 bases at J, with 18 bases between. The CDR3 here is CASSPWGGGGKNIQYF. CDR3 sequence (DNA): TGTGCCAGCTCCCCGTGGGGGGGCGGAGGCAAAAACATTCAGTACTTC.

This clone was recorded a few times. The genes are TRBV6-5 and TRBJ2-2; 12 nucleotides match TRBD2. V lost 6 bases to trimming and J lost 5 bases; unmatched junction nucleotides: 4. The CDR3 sequence is 15 residues long. The germline V gene encodes CDR1 MNHEY and CDR2 SVGAGI. The CDR3 sequence is CASRLAGGSTGELFF. The CDR3 DNA sequence: TGTGCCAGCAGACTAGCGGGAGGAAGTACCGGGGAGCTGTTTTTT.

This sequence joins TRBV6-6 and TRBJ1-4; D not resolved. Germline CDR1 is MNHNY and CDR2 is SVGAGI (reference sequence). With 6 bases removed from V and 0 bases from J, the gap between germline ends came to 11 bases. CDR3 length equals 15 residues. The CDR3 DNA reads as TGTGCCAGCAGAGACGCCTTAGCAACTAATGAAAAACTGTTTTTT. Amino acids: CASRDALATNEKLFF.

The chain couples TRBV5-1 to TRBJ1-1; D is uncertain. The CDR3 has 14 residues. Trimming took 0 bases from V and 0 from J, leaving 6 bases between them. In germline, CDR1 is SGHRS, CDR2 YFSETQ. CDR3 bases: TGCGCCAGCAGCTTGGTTACAATGAACACTGAAGCTTTCTTT. This sequence encodes CASSLVTMNTEAFF.

The chain recombines TRBV7-2 with TRBJ2-2, with D perhaps TRBD1 (7 bases). CDR1 SGHTA and CDR2 FQGNSA come from the germline V gene. The CDR3 extends over 16 amino acids. V was cut by 9 bases and J by 2 bases, with 19 bases left in between. CDR3 sequence (DNA): TGTGCCAGACCAACGGAGGGGGCGATCAACACCGGGGAGCTGTTTTTT. It is translated as CARPTEGAINTGELFF.

This clone has at least ten counts. The chain links TRBV2 to TRBJ1-5; TRBD1 agrees at 8 bases. Germline V lookup: CDR1 SNHLY, CDR2 FYNNEI. After removal of 7 bases from V and 3 bases from J, the junction contained 8 bases not matched to a gene. The length of the CDR3 is 15 residues. This CDR3 is CASTLGQAINQPQHF. CDR3 sequence (DNA): TGTGCCAGCACCCTGGGACAGGCGATCAATCAGCCCCAGCATTTT.

This clone was picked up a small number of times. The chain links TRBV7-7 to TRBJ2-1, with TRBD1 as a possible D gene (6 bases). CDR3 length: 14 amino acids. The V gene's germline CDR1 is SSHAT and CDR2 FNYEAQ (reference sequence). With 1 base removed from V and 8 bases from J, the gap between germline ends came to 12 bases. The CDR3 DNA reads TGTGCCAGCAGCTTAGGCCTAGCAGGGGATGAGCAGTTCTTC. It is translated as CASSLGLAGDEQFF.

This clone was recorded a few times. The J gene is TRBJ1-2, the V gene TRBV2; unclear D gene. The CDR3 runs to 14 residues. Trimming shortened V by 1 base and J by 4 bases, and 10 bases separated the two germline ends. Looked up from germline, CDR1 is SNHLY and CDR2 is FYNNEI. The CDR3 region has the DNA TGTGCCAGCAGTGAAGTGTCCGGAGGCTATGGCTACACCTTC. It yields the protein CASSEVSGGYGYTF. The variable domain in full, completed from reference TRBV2 and TRBJ1-2, reads EPEVTQTPSHQVTQMGQEVILRCVPISNHLYFYWYRQILGQKVEFLVSFYNNEISEKSEIFDDQFSVERPDGSNFTLKIRSTKLEDSAMYFCASSEVSGGYGYTFGSGTRLTVV.

This sequence joins TRBV13 and TRBJ2-1; tentatively, D is TRBD1 (5 bases). The CDR3 covers 14 residues. CDR1 PRHDT and CDR2 FYEKMQ come from the germline V gene (reference sequence). V lost 8 bases and J 6 bases, leaving 17 bases between the germline ends. CDR3 sequence: CASSFQGRANEQFF. CDR3 coding DNA: TGTGCCAGCTCCTTCCAGGGCAGGGCCAATGAGCAGTTCTTC.

The V and J genes are TRBV30 and TRBJ1-1; no clear D. The CDR3 has 10 amino acids. In germline, CDR1 is GTSNPN, CDR2 SVGIG (reference sequence). V was pared by 2 bases and J by 5 bases, with 3 bases between. CDR3: CAWSLTEAFF. The CDR3, as DNA: TGTGCCTGGAGTTTAACTGAAGCTTTCTTT.